This T cell receptor (beta chain) emerged from a study of T cell repertoires in cytomegalovirus infection. Points from the study as a whole: Cumulative frequency of public TCR beta families picked out carriers of CMV plus the relevant HLA. The ex vivo response was dominated by HLA-C-restricted CMV-specific TCR beta clonotypes.

Comment on this clonotype: Its specificity is unknown.

Via MiXCR, TCRdb re-called the reads, giving one row per CDR3 protein. The sample contains 300,000 to 450,000 distinct CDR3 sequences, 15% to 20% of which appear only once. The CDR3 has 14 amino acids. CDR1 is MDHEN, CDR2 SYDVKM, per germline. J lost 6 bases, V lost 3 bases, and 7 bases had no gene match. Sequencing was done on a sample of PBMCs. This clonotype was sampled from a human donor in good health (CMV status not recorded). Some clones in this sample may be carry-over from other donors' samples. The chain links TRBV28 to TRBJ1-2; 7 bases align to TRBD1. DNA for the CDR3: TGTGCCAGCAGTTTCCCTGGACAGGCTAATGGCTACACCTTC. The encoded protein is CASSFPGQANGYTF.